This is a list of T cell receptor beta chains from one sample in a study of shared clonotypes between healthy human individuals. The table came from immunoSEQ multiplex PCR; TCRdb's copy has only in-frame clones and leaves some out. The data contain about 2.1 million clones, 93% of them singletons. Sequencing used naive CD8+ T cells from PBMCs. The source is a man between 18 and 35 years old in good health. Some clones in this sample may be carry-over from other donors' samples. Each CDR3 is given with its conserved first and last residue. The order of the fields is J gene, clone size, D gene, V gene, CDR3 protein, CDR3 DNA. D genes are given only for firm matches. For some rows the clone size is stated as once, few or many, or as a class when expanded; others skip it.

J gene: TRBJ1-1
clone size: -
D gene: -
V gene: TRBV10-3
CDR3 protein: CAIRSGATEAFF
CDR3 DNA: TGTGCCATCAGGAGCGGGGCAACTGAAGCTTTCTTT

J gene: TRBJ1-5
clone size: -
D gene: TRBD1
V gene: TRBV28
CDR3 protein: CASSWDRESGRSNQPQHF
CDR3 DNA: TGTGCCAGCAGTTGGGACAGGGAAAGTGGAAGAAGCAATCAGCCCCAGCATTTT

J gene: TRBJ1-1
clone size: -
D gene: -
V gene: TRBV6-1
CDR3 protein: CASSEDRKGGGTEAFF
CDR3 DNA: TGTGCCAGCAGTGAAGATCGCAAGGGGGGGGGAACTGAAGCTTTCTTT

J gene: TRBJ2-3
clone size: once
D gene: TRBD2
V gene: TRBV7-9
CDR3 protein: CASSILLAGLTDTQYF
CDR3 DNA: TGTGCCAGCAGCATTTTACTAGCGGGACTCACAGATACGCAGTATTTT

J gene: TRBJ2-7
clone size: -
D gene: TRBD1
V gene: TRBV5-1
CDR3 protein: CASSLGTGGYKNEQYF
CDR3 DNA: TGCGCCAGCAGCTTGGGGACAGGGGGCTATAAAAACGAGCAGTACTTC

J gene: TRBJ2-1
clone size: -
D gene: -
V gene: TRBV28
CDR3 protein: CASSLFTGEPYNEQFF
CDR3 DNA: TGTGCCAGCAGTTTATTTACCGGGGAACCCTACAATGAGCAGTTCTTC

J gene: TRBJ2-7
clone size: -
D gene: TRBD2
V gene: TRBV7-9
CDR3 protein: CASSFRTSGAPYEQYF
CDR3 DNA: TGTGCCAGCAGCTTCAGGACTAGCGGAGCCCCCTACGAGCAGTACTTC

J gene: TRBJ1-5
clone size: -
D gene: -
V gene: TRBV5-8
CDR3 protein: CASSPVFSNQPQHF
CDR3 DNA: TGTGCCAGCAGCCCGGTATTTAGCAATCAGCCCCAGCATTTT

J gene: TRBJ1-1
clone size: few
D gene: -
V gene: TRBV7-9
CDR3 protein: CASSSKSLEAFF
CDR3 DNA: TGTGCCAGCAGCTCAAAGTCGTTGGAAGCTTTCTTT

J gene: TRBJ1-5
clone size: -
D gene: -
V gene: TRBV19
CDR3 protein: CASSTLGGNQPQHF
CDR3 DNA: TGTGCCAGTAGTACCCTCGGGGGCAATCAGCCCCAGCATTTT

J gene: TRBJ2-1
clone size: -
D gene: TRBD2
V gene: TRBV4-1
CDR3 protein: CASSQLQTSGPYNEQFF
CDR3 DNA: TGCGCCAGCAGCCAACTACAGACTAGCGGACCCTACAATGAGCAGTTCTTC

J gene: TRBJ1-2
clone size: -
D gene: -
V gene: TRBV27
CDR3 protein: CASSLSNGQLSYGYTF
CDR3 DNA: TGTGCCAGCAGTTTATCGAATGGACAGCTGTCCTATGGCTACACCTTC

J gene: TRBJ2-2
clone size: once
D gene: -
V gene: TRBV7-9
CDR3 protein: CASSFENTGELFF
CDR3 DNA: TGTGCCAGCAGCTTCGAAAACACCGGGGAGCTGTTTTTT

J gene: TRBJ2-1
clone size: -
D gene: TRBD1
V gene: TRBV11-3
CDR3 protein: CASSSDRGSYNEQFF
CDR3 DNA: TGTGCCAGCAGCTCAGACAGGGGATCCTACAATGAGCAGTTCTTC

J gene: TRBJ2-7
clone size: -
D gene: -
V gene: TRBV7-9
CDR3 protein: CASSLPRNYEQYF
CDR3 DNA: TGTGCCAGCAGCTTACCTCGGAACTACGAGCAGTACTTC

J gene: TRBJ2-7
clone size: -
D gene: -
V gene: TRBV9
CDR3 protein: CASSVAGDYEQYF
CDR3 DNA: TGTGCCAGCAGCGTAGCCGGGGACTACGAGCAGTACTTC

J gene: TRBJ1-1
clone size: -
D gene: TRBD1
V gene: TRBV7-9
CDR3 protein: CASSSTGTGNTEAFF
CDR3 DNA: TGTGCCAGCAGCTCCACCGGGACAGGGAACACTGAAGCTTTCTTT

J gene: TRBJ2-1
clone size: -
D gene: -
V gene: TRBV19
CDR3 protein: CASSIPRETYNEQFF
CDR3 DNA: TGTGCCAGTAGTATTCCCAGGGAAACCTACAATGAGCAGTTCTTC

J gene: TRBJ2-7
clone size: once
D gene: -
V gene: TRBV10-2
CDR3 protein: CASSDRGGGYEQYF
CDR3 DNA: TGCGCCAGCAGTGATAGGGGGGGAGGCTACGAGCAGTACTTC

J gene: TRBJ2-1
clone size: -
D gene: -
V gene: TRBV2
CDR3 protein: CASSENTYNEQFF
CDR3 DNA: TGTGCCAGCAGTGAAAACACCTACAATGAGCAGTTCTTC

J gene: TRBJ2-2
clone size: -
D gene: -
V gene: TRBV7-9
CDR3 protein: CASMVVGVSNTGELFF
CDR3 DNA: TGTGCCAGTATGGTCGTCGGGGTTTCGAACACCGGGGAGCTGTTTTTT

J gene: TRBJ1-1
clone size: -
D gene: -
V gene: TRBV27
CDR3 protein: CASSSPRGDHTEAFF
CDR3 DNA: TGTGCCAGCAGTTCTCCCCGGGGGGATCACACTGAAGCTTTCTTT

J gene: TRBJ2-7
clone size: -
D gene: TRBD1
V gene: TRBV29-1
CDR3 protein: CSVDLTGGGYEQYF
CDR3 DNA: TGCAGCGTTGATTTGACAGGGGGCGGCTACGAGCAGTACTTC

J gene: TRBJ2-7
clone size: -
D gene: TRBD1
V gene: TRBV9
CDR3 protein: CASSPGGTGIYEQYF
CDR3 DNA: TGTGCCAGCAGTCCTGGGGGGACAGGGATCTACGAGCAGTACTTC

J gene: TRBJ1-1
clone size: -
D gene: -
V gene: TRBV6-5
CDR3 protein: CASSIDGANTEAFF
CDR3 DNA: TGTGCCAGCAGTATTGACGGGGCGAACACTGAAGCTTTCTTT

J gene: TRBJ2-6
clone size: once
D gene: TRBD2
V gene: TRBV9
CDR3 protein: CASSDSGRASGANVLTF
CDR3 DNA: TGTGCCAGCAGCGACAGCGGGAGGGCGTCTGGGGCCAACGTCCTGACTTTC

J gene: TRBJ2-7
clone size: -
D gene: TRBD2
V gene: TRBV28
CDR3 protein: CASNTGTSVYEQYF
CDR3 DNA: TGTGCCAGCAATACCGGGACTAGCGTATACGAGCAGTACTTC

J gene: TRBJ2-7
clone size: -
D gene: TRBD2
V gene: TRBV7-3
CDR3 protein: CASSLIGGSSYEQYF
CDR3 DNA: TGTGCCAGCAGCTTAATAGGCGGGAGCTCCTACGAGCAGTACTTC

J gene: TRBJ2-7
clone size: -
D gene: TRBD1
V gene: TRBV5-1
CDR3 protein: CASSLTGGKGEQYF
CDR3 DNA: TGCGCCAGCAGCCTGACAGGGGGCAAGGGGGAGCAGTACTTC

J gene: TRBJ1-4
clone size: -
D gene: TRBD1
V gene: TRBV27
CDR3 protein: CASSLYRGGKLFF
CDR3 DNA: TGTGCCAGCAGTTTATACAGGGGTGGAAAACTGTTTTTT

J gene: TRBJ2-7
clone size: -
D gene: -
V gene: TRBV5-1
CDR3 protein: CASSLERLEAYEQYF
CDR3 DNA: TGCGCCAGCAGCTTGGAGAGGTTGGAGGCCTACGAGCAGTACTTC

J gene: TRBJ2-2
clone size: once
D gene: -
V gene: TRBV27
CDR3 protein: CASTLRGSSGELFF
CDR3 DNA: TGTGCCAGCACTCTCCGGGGTTCCTCCGGGGAGCTGTTTTTT

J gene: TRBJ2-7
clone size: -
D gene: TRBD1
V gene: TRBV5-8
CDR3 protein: CASSYEDGTAYEQYF
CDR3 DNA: TGTGCCAGCAGCTACGAAGACGGGACAGCCTACGAGCAGTACTTC

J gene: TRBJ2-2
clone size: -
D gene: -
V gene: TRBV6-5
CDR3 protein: CASGTRSKNTGELFF
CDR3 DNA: TGTGCCAGCGGCACTCGTTCTAAGAACACCGGGGAGCTGTTTTTT

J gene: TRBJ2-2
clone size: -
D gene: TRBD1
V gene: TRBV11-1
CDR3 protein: CASSWPGQGVGELFF
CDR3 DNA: TGTGCCAGCAGCTGGCCCGGACAGGGGGTCGGGGAGCTGTTTTTT

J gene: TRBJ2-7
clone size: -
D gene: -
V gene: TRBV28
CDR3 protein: CASKFGETYEQYF
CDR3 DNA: TGTGCCAGCAAGTTTGGAGAGACCTACGAGCAGTACTTC

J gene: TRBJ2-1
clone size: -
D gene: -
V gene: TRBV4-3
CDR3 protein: CASSQRSGPNEQFF
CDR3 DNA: TGCGCCAGCAGCCAGAGGAGCGGGCCCAATGAGCAGTTCTTC

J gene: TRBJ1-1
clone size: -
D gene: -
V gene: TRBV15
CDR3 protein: CATSTRTERGAFF
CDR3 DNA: TGTGCCACCAGCACTCGAACGGAAAGGGGAGCTTTCTTT

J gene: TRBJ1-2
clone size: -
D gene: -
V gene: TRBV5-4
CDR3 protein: CASTRDSGGYTF
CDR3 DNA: TGTGCCAGCACCCGGGACTCGGGAGGCTACACCTTC

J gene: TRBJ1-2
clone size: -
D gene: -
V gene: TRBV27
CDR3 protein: CASSLKVFSPLGYTF
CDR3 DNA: TGTGCCAGCAGTTTGAAGGTGTTTAGTCCCCTGGGCTACACCTTC

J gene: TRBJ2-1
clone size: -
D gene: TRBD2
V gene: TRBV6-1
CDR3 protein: CASSAGTSGRADYEQFF
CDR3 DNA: TGTGCCAGCAGTGCCGGGACTAGCGGGAGGGCCGACTATGAGCAGTTCTTC

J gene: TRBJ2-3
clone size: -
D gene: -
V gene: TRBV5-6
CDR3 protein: CASSLGPSEQDTQYF
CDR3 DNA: TGTGCCAGCAGCTTGGGGCCTAGCGAGCAAGATACGCAGTATTTT

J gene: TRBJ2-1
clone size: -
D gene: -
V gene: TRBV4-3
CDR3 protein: CASSPGIAASSYNEQFF
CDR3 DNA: TGCGCCAGCAGCCCAGGGATAGCGGCAAGCTCCTACAATGAGCAGTTCTTC

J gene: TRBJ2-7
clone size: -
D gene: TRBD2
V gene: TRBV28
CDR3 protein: CASSTSLAGVFDEQYF
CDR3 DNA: TGTGCCAGCAGTACCTCCCTAGCGGGAGTCTTCGACGAGCAGTACTTC

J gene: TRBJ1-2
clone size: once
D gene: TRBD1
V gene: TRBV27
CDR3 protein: CASSPSPGQGWYGYTF
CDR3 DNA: TGTGCCAGCAGTCCCTCCCCGGGACAGGGTTGGTATGGCTACACCTTC

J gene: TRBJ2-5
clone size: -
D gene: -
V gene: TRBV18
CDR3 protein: CASSPGDRVRYQETQYF
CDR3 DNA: TGTGCCAGCTCACCGGGAGACAGAGTACGCTACCAAGAGACCCAGTACTTC

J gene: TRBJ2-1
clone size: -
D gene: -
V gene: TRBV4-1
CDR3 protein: CASSPSGGAYNEQFF
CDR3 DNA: TGCGCCAGCAGCCCTTCGGGCGGGGCATACAATGAGCAGTTCTTC

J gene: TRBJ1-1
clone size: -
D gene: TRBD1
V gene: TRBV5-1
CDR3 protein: CASSLTLDRGAEAFF
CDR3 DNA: TGCGCCAGCAGCTTGACCCTGGACAGGGGGGCTGAAGCTTTCTTT

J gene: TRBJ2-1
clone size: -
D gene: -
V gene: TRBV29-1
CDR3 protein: CSVDSSSYNEQFF
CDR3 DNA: TGCAGCGTTGATTCTAGCTCCTACAATGAGCAGTTCTTC

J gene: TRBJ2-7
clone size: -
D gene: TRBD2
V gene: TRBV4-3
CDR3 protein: CASSQGTSGAYEQYF
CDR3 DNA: TGCGCCAGCAGCCAAGGGACTAGCGGTGCCTACGAGCAGTACTTC